The 10 T cell receptor beta chains below were found in one sample sequenced in a study of CD8 T cells in ankylosing spondylitis. TCRdb re-called the 5' RACE reads through MiXCR, storing one row per CDR3 protein. The table lists under 250,000 distinct CDR3 sequences, roughly 25% of them singletons. Sequencing was performed on blood, either unsorted or a sorted T cell fraction (not recorded which). The receptors shown here come from a male donor with ankylosing spondylitis or in good health (not recorded which).

The rearrangement joins TRBV5-6 to TRBJ2-7, with 10 bases matching TRBD1. This CDR3 is built from 14 residues. Germline values: CDR1 SGHDT, CDR2 YYEEEE. V was clipped by 4 bases and J by 3 bases; unmatched bases: 4. In DNA, the CDR3 is TGTGCCAGCAGCATGACAGGGGGCGACTACGAGCAGTACTTC. Translated, it gives CASSMTGGDYEQYF.

This chain joins TRBV12-5 and TRBJ2-3; no clear D. Germline CDR1 LGHNT, CDR2 FRNRAP. The CDR3 runs 13 residues. V lost 7 bases to trimming and J lost 6 bases, with 14 bases between them. DNA of the CDR3: TGTGCTAGTGTCCCCTCCCCGGCGGATACGCAGTATTTT. Residues: CASVPSPADTQYF. Full variable domain (rest looked up from reference TRBV12-5 and TRBJ2-3): DARVTQTPRHKVTEMGQEVTMRCQPILGHNTVFWYRQTMMQGLELLAYFRNRAPLDDSGMPKDRFSAEMPDATLATLKIQPSEPRDSAVYFCASVPSPADTQYFGPGTRLTVL.

This clonotype was counted many times. This chain links TRBV6-5 with TRBJ2-1; D gene uncertain. Germline CDR1 reads MNHEY; CDR2 reads SVGAGI. The CDR3 is 16 residues long. V lost 1 base to trimming and J lost 1 base, with 11 bases between them. The CDR3: CASSYLGRPSYNEQFF. The CDR3 nucleotides read TGTGCCAGCAGTTACTTAGGACGCCCGTCCTACAATGAGCAGTTCTTC.

The rearrangement uses TRBV20-1 and TRBJ1-2; TRBD1 agrees at 7 bases. Germline values: CDR1 DFQATT, CDR2 SNEGSKA (reference sequence). V dropped 6 bases and J dropped 5; count of bases not matched to a gene: 6. This CDR3 comprises 12 residues. This CDR3 reads CSATDREYGYTF. The CDR3 bases are TGCAGTGCCACCGACAGGGAGTATGGCTACACCTTC.

This chain connects TRBV20-1 to TRBJ2-7, with D perhaps TRBD1 (5 bases). The CDR3 is 11 amino acids. The V end lost 3 bases, the J end lost 4 bases, and 7 bases lay between the germline ends. Germline lookup yields CDR1 DFQATT and CDR2 SNEGSKA (reference sequence). The CDR3 DNA is TGCAGTGCTAGGGGGCTATACGAGCAGTACTTC. Translation gives CSARGLYEQYF.

This clonotype was recorded many times. The chain joins TRBV20-1 to TRBJ2-7; 11 bases are shared with TRBD2. V dropped 6 bases and J dropped 0; count of bases not matched to a gene: 4. This CDR3 region has 14 residues. Germline lookup yields CDR1 DFQATT and CDR2 SNEGSKA (reference sequence). This CDR3 reads CSALGLAVSYEQYF. The CDR3 nucleotides are TGCAGTGCCCTGGGACTAGCGGTCTCCTACGAGCAGTACTTC.

The V and J genes are TRBV7-8 and TRBJ2-7, with 7 bases identical to TRBD2. CDR1 and CDR2 from the germline V gene are SGHVS and FQNEAQ. J gave up 3 bases and V 0 bases, and 8 bases lay outside the gene matches. The CDR3 totals 16 residues. CDR3 DNA: TGTGCCAGCAGCTTAGCGGTGGGAGGGTCCCGCTACGAGCAGTACTTC. Amino acids: CASSLAVGGSRYEQYF.

As regards this clonotype: An end of the junction does not agree with germline; a read error may underlie this. The rearrangement joins TRBV4-1 to TRBJ1-4; 7 nucleotides agree with TRBD1. The CDR3 has 12 amino acids. Per germline, CDR1 MGHRA and CDR2 YSYEKL. In DNA form, the CDR3 reads TGCGCCAGCAGCCAAGATTCGCGAGGACAGGCATTT. The encoded protein is CASSQDSRGQAF.

This clonotype was observed a few times. V usage is TRBV7-6 and J usage is TRBJ1-3, with D hard to call. The CDR3 loop spans 18 amino acids. Germline assignment: CDR1 SGHVS and CDR2 FNYEAQ. The V gene lost 0 bases and the J gene lost 0 bases, with 15 bases spanning the gap. The CDR3: CASSLAQPQTSSGNTIYF. CDR3 nucleotides: TGTGCCAGCAGCTTAGCTCAGCCTCAGACCTCCTCTGGAAACACCATATATTTT.

There are many counts of this clonotype. The chain joins TRBV20-1 to TRBJ1-1; possibly TRBD1 for D (5 bases). The CDR3 covers 14 residues. Germline values: CDR1 DFQATT, CDR2 SNEGSKA (reference sequence). V gave up 6 bases and J gave up 3 bases, with 17 bases separating them. CDR3 nucleotides: TGCAGTGCCCAGATTATAACGGGGGACACTGAAGCTTTCTTT. Translated: CSAQIITGDTEAFF.